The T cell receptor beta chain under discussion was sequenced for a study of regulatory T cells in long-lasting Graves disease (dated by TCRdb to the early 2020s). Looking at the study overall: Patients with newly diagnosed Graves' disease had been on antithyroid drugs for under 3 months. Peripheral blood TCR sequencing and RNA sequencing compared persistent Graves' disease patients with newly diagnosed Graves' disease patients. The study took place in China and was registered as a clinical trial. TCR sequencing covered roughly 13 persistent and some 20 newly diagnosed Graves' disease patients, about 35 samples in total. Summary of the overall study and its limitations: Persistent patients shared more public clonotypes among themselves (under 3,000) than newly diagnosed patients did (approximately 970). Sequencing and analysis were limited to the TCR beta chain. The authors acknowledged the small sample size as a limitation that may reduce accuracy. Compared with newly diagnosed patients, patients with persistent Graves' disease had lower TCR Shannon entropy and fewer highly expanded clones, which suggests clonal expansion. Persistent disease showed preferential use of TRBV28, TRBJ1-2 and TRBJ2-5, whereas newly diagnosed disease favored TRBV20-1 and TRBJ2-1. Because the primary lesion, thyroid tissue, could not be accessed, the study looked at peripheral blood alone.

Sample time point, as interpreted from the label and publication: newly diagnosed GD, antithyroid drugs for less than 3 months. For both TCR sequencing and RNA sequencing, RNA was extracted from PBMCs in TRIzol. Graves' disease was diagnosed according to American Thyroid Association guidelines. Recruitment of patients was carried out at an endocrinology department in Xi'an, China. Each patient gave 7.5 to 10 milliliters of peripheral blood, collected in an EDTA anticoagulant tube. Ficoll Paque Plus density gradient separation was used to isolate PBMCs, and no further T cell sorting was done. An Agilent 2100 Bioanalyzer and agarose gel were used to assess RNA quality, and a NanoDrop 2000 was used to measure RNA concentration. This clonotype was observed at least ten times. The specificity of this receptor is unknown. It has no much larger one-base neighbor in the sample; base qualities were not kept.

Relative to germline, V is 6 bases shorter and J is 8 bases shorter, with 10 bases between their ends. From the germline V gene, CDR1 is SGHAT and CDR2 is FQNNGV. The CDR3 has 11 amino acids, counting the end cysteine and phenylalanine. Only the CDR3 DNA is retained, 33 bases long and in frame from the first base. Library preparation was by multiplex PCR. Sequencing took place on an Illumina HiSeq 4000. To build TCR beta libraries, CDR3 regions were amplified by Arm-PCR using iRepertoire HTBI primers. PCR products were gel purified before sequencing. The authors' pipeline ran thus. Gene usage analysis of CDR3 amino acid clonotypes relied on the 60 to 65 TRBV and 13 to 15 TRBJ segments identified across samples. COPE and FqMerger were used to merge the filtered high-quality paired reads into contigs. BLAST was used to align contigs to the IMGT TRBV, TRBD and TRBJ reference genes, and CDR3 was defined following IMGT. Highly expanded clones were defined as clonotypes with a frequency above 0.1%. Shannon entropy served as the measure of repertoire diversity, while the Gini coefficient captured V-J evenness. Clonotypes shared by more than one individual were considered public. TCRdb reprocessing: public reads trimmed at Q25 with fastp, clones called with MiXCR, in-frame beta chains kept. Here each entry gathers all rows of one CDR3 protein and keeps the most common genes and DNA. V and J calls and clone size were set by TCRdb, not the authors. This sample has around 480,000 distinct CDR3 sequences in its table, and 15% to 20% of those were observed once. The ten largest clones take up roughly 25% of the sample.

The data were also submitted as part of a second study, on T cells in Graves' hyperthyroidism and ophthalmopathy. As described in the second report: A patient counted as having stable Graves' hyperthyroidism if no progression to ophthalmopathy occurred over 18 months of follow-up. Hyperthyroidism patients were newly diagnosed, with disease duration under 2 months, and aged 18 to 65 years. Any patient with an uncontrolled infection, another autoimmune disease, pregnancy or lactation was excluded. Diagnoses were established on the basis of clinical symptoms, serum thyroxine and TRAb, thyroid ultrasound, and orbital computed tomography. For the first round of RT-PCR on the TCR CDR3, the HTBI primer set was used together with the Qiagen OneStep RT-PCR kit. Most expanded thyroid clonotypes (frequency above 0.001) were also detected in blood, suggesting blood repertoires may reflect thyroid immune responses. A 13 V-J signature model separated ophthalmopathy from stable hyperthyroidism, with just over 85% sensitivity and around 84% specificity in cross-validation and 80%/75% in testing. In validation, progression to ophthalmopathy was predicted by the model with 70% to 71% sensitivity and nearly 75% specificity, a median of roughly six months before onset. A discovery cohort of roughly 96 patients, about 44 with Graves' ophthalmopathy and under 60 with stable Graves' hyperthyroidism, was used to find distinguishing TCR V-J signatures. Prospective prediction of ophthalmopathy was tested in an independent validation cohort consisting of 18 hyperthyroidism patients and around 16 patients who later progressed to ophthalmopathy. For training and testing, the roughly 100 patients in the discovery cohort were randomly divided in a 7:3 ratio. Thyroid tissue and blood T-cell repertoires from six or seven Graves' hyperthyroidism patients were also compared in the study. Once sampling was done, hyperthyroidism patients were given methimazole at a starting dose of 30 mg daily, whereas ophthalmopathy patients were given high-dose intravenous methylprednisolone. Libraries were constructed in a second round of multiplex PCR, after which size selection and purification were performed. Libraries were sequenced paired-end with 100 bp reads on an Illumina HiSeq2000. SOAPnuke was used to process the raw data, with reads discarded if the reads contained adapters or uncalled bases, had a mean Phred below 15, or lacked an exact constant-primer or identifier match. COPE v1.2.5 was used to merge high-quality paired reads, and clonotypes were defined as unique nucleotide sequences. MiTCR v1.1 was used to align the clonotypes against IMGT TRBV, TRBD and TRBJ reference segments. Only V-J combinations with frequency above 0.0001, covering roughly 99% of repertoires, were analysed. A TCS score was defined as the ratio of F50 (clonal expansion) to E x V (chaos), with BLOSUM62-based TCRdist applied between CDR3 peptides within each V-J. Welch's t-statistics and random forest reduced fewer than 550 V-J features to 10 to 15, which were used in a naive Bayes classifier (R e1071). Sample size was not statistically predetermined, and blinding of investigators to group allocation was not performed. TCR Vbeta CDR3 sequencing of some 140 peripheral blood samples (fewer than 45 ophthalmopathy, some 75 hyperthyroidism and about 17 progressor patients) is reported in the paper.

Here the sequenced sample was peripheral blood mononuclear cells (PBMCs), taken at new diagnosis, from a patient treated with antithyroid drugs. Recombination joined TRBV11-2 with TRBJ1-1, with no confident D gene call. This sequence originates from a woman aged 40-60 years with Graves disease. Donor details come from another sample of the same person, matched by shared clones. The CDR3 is CASSNRVEAFF. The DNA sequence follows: TGTGCCAGCAGTAATAGGGTGGAAGCTTTCTTT. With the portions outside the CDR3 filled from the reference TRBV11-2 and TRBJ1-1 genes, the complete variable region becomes EAGVAQSPRYKIIEKRQSVAFWCNPISGHATLYWYQQILGQGPKLLIQFQNNGVVDDSQLPKDRFSAERLKGVDSTLKIQPAKLEDSAVYLCASSNRVEAFFGQGTRLTVV.